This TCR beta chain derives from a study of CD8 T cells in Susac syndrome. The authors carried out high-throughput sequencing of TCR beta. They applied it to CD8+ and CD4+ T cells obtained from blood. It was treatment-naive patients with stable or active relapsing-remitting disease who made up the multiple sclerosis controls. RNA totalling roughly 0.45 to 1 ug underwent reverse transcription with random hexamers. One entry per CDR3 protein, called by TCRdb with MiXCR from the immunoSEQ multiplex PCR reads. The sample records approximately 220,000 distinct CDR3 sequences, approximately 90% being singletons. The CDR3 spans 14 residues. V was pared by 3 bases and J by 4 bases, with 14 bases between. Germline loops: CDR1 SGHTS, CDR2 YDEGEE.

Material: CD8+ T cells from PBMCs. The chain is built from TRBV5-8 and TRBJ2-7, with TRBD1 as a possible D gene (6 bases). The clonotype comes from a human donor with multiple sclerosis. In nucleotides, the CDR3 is TGTGCCAGCAGCTATCGGACAGAAGATTACGAGCAGTACTTC. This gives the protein CASSYRTEDYEQYF.